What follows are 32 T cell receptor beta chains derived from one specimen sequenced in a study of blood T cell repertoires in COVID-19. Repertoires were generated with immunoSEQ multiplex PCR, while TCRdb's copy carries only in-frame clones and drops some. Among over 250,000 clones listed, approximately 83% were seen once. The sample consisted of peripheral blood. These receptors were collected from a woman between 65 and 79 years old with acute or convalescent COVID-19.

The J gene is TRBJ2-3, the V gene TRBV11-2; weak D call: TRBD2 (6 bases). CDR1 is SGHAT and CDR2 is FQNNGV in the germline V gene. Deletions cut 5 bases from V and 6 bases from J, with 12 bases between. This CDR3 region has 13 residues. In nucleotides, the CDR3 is TGTGCCAGCAGCCCCAGCGGAGGGGATACGCAGTATTTT. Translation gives CASSPSGGDTQYF.

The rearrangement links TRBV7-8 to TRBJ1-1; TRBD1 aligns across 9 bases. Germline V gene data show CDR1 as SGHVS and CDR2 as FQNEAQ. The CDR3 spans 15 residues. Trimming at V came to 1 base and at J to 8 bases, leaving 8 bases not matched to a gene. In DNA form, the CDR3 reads TGTGCCAGCAGCTTAGTCACAGGGGGCCTTGTGGAAGCTTTCTTT. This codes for CASSLVTGGLVEAFF.

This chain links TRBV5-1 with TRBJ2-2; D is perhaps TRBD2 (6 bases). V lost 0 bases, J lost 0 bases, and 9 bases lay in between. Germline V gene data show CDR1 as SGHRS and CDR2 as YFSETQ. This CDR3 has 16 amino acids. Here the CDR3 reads CASSLEGGANTGELFF. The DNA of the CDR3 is TGCGCCAGCAGCTTGGAGGGAGGCGCGAACACCGGGGAGCTGTTTTTT.

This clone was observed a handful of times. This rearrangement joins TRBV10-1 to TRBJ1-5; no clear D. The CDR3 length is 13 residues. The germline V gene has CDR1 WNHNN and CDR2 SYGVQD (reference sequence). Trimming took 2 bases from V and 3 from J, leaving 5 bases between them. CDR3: CASSETNNQPQHF. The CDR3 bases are TGCGCCAGCAGTGAGACAAACAATCAGCCCCAGCATTTT.

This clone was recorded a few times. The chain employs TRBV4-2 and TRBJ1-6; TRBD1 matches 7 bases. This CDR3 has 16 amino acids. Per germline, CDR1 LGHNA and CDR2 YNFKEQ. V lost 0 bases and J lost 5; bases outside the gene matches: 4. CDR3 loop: CASSQDRQGHNSPLHF. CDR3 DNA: TGTGCCAGCAGCCAAGATCGACAGGGCCATAATTCACCCCTCCACTTT.

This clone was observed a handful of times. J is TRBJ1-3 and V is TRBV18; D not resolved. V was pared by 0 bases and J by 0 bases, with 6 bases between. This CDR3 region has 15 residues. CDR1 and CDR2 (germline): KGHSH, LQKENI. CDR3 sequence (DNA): TGTGCCAGCTCACCACCGTCACTCTCTGGAAACACCATATATTTT. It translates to CASSPPSLSGNTIYF.

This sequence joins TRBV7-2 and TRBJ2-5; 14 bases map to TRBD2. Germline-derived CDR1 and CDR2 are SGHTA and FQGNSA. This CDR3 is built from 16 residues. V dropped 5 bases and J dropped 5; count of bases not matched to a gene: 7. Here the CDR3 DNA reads TGTGCCAGCAGCCCTGGGACTAGCGGGGGTTACGAGACCCAGTACTTC. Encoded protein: CASSPGTSGGYETQYF.

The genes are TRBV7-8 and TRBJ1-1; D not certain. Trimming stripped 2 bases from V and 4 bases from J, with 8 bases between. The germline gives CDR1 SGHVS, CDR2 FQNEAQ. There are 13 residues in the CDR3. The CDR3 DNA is TGTGCCAGCAGCTTAAAGGGAGGCACTGAAGCTTTCTTT. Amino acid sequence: CASSLKGGTEAFF.

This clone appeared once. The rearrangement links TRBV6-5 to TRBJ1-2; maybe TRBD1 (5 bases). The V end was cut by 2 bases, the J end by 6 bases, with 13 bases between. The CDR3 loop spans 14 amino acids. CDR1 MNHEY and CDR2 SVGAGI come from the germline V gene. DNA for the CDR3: TGTGCCAGCAGTTACGGGGGGACCTCTGATGGCTACACCTTC. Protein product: CASSYGGTSDGYTF.

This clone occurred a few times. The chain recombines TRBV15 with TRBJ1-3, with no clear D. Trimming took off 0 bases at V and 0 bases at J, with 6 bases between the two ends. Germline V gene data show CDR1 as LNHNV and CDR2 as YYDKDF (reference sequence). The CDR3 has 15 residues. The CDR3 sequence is CATSRDRSSGNTIYF. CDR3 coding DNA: TGTGCCACCAGCAGAGATAGAAGCTCTGGAAACACCATATATTTT. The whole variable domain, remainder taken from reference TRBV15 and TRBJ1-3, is DAMVIQNPRYQVTQFGKPVTLSCSQTLNHNVMYWYQQKSSQAPKLLFHYYDKDFNNEADTPDNFQSRRPNTSFCFLDIRSPGLGDTAMYLCATSRDRSSGNTIYFGEGSWLTVV.

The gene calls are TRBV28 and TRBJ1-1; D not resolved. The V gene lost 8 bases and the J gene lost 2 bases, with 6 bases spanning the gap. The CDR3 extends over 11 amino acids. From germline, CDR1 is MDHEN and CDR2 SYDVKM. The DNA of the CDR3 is TGTGCCAGCGGGCCTAACACTGAAGCTTTCTTT. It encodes CASGPNTEAFF.

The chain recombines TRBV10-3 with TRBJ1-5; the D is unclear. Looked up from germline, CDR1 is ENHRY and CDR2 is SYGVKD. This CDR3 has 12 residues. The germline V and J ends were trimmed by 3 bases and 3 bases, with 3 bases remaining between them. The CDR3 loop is CAISDNNQPQHF. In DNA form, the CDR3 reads TGTGCCATCAGTGATAACAATCAGCCCCAGCATTTT.

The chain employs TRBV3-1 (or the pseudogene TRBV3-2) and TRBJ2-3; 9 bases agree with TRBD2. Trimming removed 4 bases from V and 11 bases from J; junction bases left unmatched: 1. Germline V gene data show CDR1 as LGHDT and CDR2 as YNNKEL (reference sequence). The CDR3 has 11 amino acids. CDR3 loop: CASSRGGEQYF. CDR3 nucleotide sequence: TGTGCCAGCAGCCGCGGGGGGGAGCAGTATTTT.

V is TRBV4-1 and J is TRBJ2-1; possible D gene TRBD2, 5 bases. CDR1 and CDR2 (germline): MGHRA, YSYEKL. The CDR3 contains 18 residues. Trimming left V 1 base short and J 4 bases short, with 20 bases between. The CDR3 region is CASSQGLARSVQYNEQFF. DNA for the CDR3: TGCGCCAGCAGCCAAGGTCTAGCTCGGTCGGTCCAATACAATGAGCAGTTCTTC.

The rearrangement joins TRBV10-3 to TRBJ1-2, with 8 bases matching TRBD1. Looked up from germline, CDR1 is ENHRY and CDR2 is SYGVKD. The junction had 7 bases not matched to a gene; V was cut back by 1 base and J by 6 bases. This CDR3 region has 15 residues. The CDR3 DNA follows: TGTGCCATCAGTGAGTTGGGGGGACAGGTGGATGGCTACACCTTC. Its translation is CAISELGGQVDGYTF.

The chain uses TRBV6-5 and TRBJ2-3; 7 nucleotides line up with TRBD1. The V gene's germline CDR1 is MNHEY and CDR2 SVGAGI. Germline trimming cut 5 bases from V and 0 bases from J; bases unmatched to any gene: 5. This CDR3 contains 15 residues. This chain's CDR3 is CASSRTGQSTDTQYF. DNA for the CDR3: TGTGCCAGCAGTCGAACGGGACAGAGCACAGATACGCAGTATTTT.

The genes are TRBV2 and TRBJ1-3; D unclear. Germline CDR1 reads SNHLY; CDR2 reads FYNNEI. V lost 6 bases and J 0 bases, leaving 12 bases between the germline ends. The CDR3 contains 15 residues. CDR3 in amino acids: CASSPLGSSGNTIYF. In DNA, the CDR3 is TGTGCCAGCAGCCCCCTTGGGAGCTCTGGAAACACCATATATTTT.

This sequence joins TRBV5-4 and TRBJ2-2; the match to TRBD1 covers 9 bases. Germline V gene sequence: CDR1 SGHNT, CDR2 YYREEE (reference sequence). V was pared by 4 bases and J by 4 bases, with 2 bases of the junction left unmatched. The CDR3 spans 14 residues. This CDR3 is CASSATGGTGELFF. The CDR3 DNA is TGTGCCAGCAGCGCGACAGGGGGCACCGGGGAGCTGTTTTTT.

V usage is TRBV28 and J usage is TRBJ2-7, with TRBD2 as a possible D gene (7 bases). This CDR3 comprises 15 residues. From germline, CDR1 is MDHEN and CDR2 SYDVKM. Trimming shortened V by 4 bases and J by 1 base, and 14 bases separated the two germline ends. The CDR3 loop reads CASSSRGGGSYEQYF. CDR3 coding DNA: TGTGCCAGCAGTTCCCGCGGGGGCGGATCCTACGAGCAGTACTTC.

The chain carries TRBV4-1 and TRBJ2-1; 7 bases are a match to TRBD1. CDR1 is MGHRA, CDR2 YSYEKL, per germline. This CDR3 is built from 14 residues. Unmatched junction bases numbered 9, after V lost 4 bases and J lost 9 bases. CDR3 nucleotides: TGCGCCAGCAGCCTCCAGGGACAGAGAAGTGAGCAGTTCTTC. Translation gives CASSLQGQRSEQFF.

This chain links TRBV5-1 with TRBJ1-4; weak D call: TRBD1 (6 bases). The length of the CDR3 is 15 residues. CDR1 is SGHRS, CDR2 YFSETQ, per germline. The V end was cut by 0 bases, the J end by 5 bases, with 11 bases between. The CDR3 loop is CASSLAGGDNEKLFF. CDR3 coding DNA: TGCGCCAGCAGCTTGGCGGGGGGCGACAATGAAAAACTGTTTTTT. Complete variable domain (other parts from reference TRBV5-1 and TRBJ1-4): KAGVTQTPRYLIKTRGQQVTLSCSPISGHRSVSWYQQTPGQGLQFLFEYFSETQRNKGNFPGRFSGRQFSNSRSEMNVSTLELGDSALYLCASSLAGGDNEKLFFGSGTQLSVL.

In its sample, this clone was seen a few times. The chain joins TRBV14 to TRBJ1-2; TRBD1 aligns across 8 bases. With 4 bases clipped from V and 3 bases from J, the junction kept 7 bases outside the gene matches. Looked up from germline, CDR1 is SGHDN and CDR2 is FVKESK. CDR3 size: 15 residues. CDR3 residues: CASSPGTGKYYGYTF. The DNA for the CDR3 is TGTGCCAGCAGCCCGGGGACAGGCAAATACTATGGCTACACCTTC.

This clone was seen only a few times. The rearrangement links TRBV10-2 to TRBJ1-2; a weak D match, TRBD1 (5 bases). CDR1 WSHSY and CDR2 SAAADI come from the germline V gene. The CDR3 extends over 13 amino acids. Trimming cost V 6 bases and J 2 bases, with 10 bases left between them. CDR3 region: CASSDGGNYGYTF. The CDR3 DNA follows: TGCGCCAGCAGCGATGGGGGGAACTATGGCTACACCTTC.

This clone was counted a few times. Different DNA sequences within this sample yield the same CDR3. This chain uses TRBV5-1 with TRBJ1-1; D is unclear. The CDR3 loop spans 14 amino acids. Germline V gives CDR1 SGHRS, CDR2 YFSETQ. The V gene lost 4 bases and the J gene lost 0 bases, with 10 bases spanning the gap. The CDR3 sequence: CASSLAGMNTEAFF. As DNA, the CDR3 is TGCGCCAGCAGCCTGGCAGGTATGAACACTGAAGCTTTCTTT.

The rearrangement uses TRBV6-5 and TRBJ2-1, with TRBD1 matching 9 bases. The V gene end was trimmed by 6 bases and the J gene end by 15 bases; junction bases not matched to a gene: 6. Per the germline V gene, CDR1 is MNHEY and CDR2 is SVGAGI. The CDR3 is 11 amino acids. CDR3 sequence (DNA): TGTGCCAGCAGCAACAGGGGGCAGGGGTTCTTC. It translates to CASSNRGQGFF.

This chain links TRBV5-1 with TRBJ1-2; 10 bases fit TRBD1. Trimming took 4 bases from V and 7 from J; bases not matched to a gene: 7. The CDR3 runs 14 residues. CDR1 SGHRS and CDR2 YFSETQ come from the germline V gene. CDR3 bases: TGCGCCAGCAGCGTCGACAGGGGGCAAGGTGGCTACACCTTC. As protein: CASSVDRGQGGYTF. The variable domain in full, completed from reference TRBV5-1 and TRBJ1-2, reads KAGVTQTPRYLIKTRGQQVTLSCSPISGHRSVSWYQQTPGQGLQFLFEYFSETQRNKGNFPGRFSGRQFSNSRSEMNVSTLELGDSALYLCASSVDRGQGGYTFGSGTRLTVV.

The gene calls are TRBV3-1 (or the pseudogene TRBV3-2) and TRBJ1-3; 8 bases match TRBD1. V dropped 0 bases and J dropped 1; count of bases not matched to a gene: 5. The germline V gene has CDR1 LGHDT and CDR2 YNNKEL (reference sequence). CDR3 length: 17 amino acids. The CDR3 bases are TGTGCCAGCAGCCAAGAGGGGGACAGGACGTCTGGAAACACCATATATTTT. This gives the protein CASSQEGDRTSGNTIYF.

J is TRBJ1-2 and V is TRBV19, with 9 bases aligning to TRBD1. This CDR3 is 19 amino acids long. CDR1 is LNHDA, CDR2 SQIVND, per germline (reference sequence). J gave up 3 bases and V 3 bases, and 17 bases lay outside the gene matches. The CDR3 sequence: CASSILSLYRDREHYGYTF. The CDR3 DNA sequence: TGTGCCAGTAGTATCCTATCCCTTTACCGGGACAGGGAGCACTATGGCTACACCTTC.

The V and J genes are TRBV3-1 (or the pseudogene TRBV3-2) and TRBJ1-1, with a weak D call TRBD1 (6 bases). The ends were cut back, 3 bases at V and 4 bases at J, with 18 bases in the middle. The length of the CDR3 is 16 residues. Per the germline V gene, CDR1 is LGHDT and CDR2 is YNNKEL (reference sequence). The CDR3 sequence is CASSHGWHRGGTEAFF. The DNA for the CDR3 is TGTGCCAGCAGCCACGGGTGGCACCGAGGGGGCACTGAAGCTTTCTTT.

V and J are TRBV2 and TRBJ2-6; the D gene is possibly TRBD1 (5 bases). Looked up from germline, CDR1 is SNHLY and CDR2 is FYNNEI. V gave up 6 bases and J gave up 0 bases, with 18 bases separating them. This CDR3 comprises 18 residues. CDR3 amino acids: CASRYQDTSSSGANVLTF. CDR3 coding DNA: TGTGCCAGCAGATACCAGGACACTTCGAGCTCTGGGGCCAACGTCCTGACTTTC.

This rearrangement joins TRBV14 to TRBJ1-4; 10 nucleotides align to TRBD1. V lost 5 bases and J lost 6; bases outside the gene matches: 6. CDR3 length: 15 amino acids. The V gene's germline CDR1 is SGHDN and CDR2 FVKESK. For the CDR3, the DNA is TGTGCCAGCAGCGCCCGGGGACAGGGGTATGAAAAACTGTTTTTT. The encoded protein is CASSARGQGYEKLFF.

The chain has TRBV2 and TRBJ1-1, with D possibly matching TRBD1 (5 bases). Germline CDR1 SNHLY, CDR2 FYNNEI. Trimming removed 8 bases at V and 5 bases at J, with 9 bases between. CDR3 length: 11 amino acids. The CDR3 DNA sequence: TGTGCCAGCCACAGGTATACTGAAGCTTTCTTT. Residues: CASHRYTEAFF.